Listed below are T cell receptor beta chains from one sample, sequenced in a study of CD8 T cells in ankylosing spondylitis. TCRdb recomputed calls from the 5' RACE reads with MiXCR, one row per CDR3 protein. The sample holds roughly 230,000 distinct CDR3 sequences, roughly 10% seen once. Sequenced: blood, either unsorted or a sorted T cell fraction (not recorded which). These TCRs come from a male donor with ankylosing spondylitis or in good health (not recorded which). Each CDR3 is given with its conserved first and last residue. The D gene is left open where the match is weak. Not all rows give a size; the values are once, few, many and, for expanded clones, a class.

d_gene: TRBD1
abundance: NA
v_gene: TRBV6-2/TRBV6-3
j_gene: TRBJ2-1
CDR3aa: CASSYSDRGQGRNEQFF
CDR3nt: TGTGCCAGCAGTTACTCTGACAGGGGGCAAGGTAGGAATGAGCAGTTCTTC

d_gene: NA
abundance: many
v_gene: TRBV18
j_gene: TRBJ1-1
CDR3aa: CASSPGPLAEAFF
CDR3nt: TGTGCCAGCTCACCTGGACCCCTCGCTGAAGCTTTCTTT

d_gene: NA
abundance: many
v_gene: TRBV11-3
j_gene: TRBJ1-1
CDR3aa: CASSLESTKNTEAFF
CDR3nt: TGTGCCAGCAGCTTAGAGTCGACAAAGAACACTGAAGCTTTCTTT

d_gene: NA
abundance: many
v_gene: TRBV5-6
j_gene: TRBJ1-1
CDR3aa: CASSMTPNTEAFF
CDR3nt: TGTGCCAGCAGCATGACACCAAACACTGAAGCTTTCTTT

d_gene: NA
abundance: few
v_gene: TRBV7-9
j_gene: TRBJ1-1
CDR3aa: CASSLPRTDLDEAFF
CDR3nt: TGTGCCAGCAGCTTACCTAGGACTGATTTGGATGAAGCTTTCTTT

d_gene: NA
abundance: many
v_gene: TRBV20-1
j_gene: TRBJ2-1
CDR3aa: CSARDSGIGYNEQFF
CDR3nt: TGCAGTGCTAGAGATAGCGGAATTGGCTACAATGAGCAGTTCTTC

d_gene: TRBD1
abundance: many
v_gene: TRBV12-3/TRBV12-4
j_gene: TRBJ1-2
CDR3aa: CASSLDPQGAYGYTF
CDR3nt: TGTGCCAGCAGTTTAGACCCCCAGGGGGCCTATGGCTACACCTTC

d_gene: NA
abundance: NA
v_gene: TRBV11-3
j_gene: TRBJ1-1
CDR3aa: CASSLESQVNTEAFF
CDR3nt: TGTGCCAGCAGCTTAGAGTCGCAGGTGAACACTGAAGCTTTCTTT

d_gene: TRBD1
abundance: many
v_gene: TRBV20-1
j_gene: TRBJ2-3
CDR3aa: CSANKGQGPTDTQYF
CDR3nt: TGCAGTGCGAATAAGGGACAGGGTCCGACAGATACGCAGTATTTT

d_gene: NA
abundance: few
v_gene: TRBV20-1
j_gene: TRBJ2-1
CDR3aa: CSARLLGFEYNEQFF
CDR3nt: TGCAGTGCTAGGCTTTTAGGGTTCGAGTACAATGAGCAGTTCTTC

d_gene: TRBD2
abundance: many
v_gene: TRBV5-1
j_gene: TRBJ2-1
CDR3aa: CASSLVGLAGEEQFF
CDR3nt: TGCGCCAGCAGCTTGGTGGGACTAGCGGGAGAGGAGCAGTTCTTC

d_gene: NA
abundance: NA
v_gene: TRBV4-2
j_gene: TRBJ2-1
CDR3aa: CASSQGQSHNEQFF
CDR3nt: TGTGCCAGCAGCCAAGGGCAGTCCCACAATGAGCAGTTCTTC

d_gene: TRBD1
abundance: many
v_gene: TRBV20-1
j_gene: TRBJ2-5
CDR3aa: CSASWDRQETQYF
CDR3nt: TGCAGTGCTTCCTGGGACAGGCAAGAGACCCAGTACTTC

d_gene: NA
abundance: NA
v_gene: TRBV6-5
j_gene: TRBJ2-7
CDR3aa: CASSNFPSSYEQYF
CDR3nt: TGTGCCAGCAGTAACTTCCCGAGCTCCTACGAGCAGTACTTC

d_gene: NA
abundance: NA
v_gene: TRBV18
j_gene: TRBJ1-5
CDR3aa: CASSPQGGDQPQHF
CDR3nt: TGTGCCAGCTCACCTCAAGGGGGAGATCAGCCCCAGCATTTT

d_gene: TRBD1
abundance: many
v_gene: TRBV5-6
j_gene: TRBJ1-2
CDR3aa: CASSSSQGASDYGYTF
CDR3nt: TGTGCCAGCAGCTCCTCACAGGGGGCGAGTGACTATGGCTACACCTTC

d_gene: TRBD2
abundance: many
v_gene: TRBV7-9
j_gene: TRBJ2-3
CDR3aa: CASSFRTSGRAIDTQYF
CDR3nt: TGTGCCAGCAGCTTCCGAACTAGCGGGAGGGCCATAGATACGCAGTATTTT

d_gene: NA
abundance: few
v_gene: TRBV11-2
j_gene: TRBJ2-7
CDR3aa: CASSLPDSLSYEQYF
CDR3nt: TGTGCCAGCAGCCTTCCGGACAGTCTCTCCTACGAGCAGTACTTC

d_gene: NA
abundance: many
v_gene: TRBV11-2
j_gene: TRBJ1-1
CDR3aa: CASSNLGGTDSFF
CDR3nt: TGTGCCAGCAGTAACCTTGGGGGAACCGATTCTTTCTTT

d_gene: NA
abundance: many
v_gene: TRBV5-6
j_gene: TRBJ2-3
CDR3aa: CASSWNRVKREYF
CDR3nt: TGTGCCAGCAGCTGGAACAGGGTCAAGAGGGAGTATTTT

d_gene: TRBD2
abundance: NA
v_gene: TRBV10-1
j_gene: TRBJ2-1
CDR3aa: CASSFRRLPSGTYNEQFF
CDR3nt: TGCGCCAGCAGTTTTAGGAGACTACCTAGCGGGACCTACAATGAGCAGTTCTTC

d_gene: TRBD1
abundance: many
v_gene: TRBV30
j_gene: TRBJ2-7
CDR3aa: CAWSRDRDRDEQYF
CDR3nt: TGTGCCTGGAGTAGGGACAGGGATAGGGACGAGCAGTACTTC

d_gene: NA
abundance: many
v_gene: TRBV4-1
j_gene: TRBJ1-2
CDR3aa: CASSQGPGSLAVGYTF
CDR3nt: TGCGCCAGCAGCCAAGGTCCGGGTTCGCTGGCGGTTGGCTACACCTTC

d_gene: TRBD2
abundance: NA
v_gene: TRBV3-1
j_gene: TRBJ2-4
CDR3aa: CTFSQPSSGRALVGNIQYF
CDR3nt: TGTACCTTCAGTCAGCCAAGTAGCGGGAGGGCCCTGGTAGGGAACATTCAGTACTTC

d_gene: TRBD1
abundance: many
v_gene: TRBV7-2
j_gene: TRBJ2-5
CDR3aa: CASSFDRVWETQYF
CDR3nt: TGTGCCAGCAGTTTCGACAGGGTCTGGGAGACCCAGTACTTC

d_gene: TRBD1
abundance: few
v_gene: TRBV30
j_gene: TRBJ2-5
CDR3aa: CAWSSGGGQETQYF
CDR3nt: TGTGCCTGGAGTTCAGGGGGTGGCCAAGAGACCCAGTACTTC

d_gene: NA
abundance: many
v_gene: TRBV9
j_gene: TRBJ2-2
CDR3aa: CASSVGSGASAGELFF
CDR3nt: TGTGCCAGCAGCGTAGGAAGTGGCGCCTCAGCCGGGGAGCTGTTTTTT

d_gene: TRBD1
abundance: many
v_gene: TRBV25-1
j_gene: TRBJ2-7
CDR3aa: CASSSWGQGAYEQYF
CDR3nt: TGTGCCAGCAGTTCGTGGGGACAGGGGGCCTACGAGCAGTACTTC

d_gene: TRBD2
abundance: many
v_gene: TRBV5-1
j_gene: TRBJ2-3
CDR3aa: CASSPPKRPAGRERIDTQYF
CDR3nt: TGCGCCAGCAGCCCCCCCAAACGGCCCGCTGGGCGGGAGAGGATAGATACGCAGTATTTT

d_gene: TRBD2
abundance: many
v_gene: TRBV9
j_gene: TRBJ2-1
CDR3aa: CASSVGASGSRNEQFF
CDR3nt: TGTGCCAGCAGCGTAGGGGCTAGCGGGAGTAGGAATGAGCAGTTCTTC

d_gene: NA
abundance: few
v_gene: TRBV4-1
j_gene: TRBJ2-2
CDR3aa: CASSQVDRHTGELFF
CDR3nt: TGCGCCAGCAGCCAAGTAGACCGGCACACCGGGGAGCTGTTTTTT

d_gene: NA
abundance: many
v_gene: TRBV12-3/TRBV12-4
j_gene: TRBJ2-1
CDR3aa: CASSLGAEQFF
CDR3nt: TGTGCCAGCAGTTTAGGAGCGGAGCAGTTCTTC

d_gene: NA
abundance: many
v_gene: TRBV3-1
j_gene: TRBJ2-5
CDR3aa: CASSQLIETQYF
CDR3nt: TGTGCCAGCAGCCAACTGATAGAGACCCAGTACTTC

d_gene: NA
abundance: once
v_gene: TRBV2
j_gene: TRBJ2-3
CDR3aa: CASSWGLNLGTDTQYF
CDR3nt: TGTGCCAGCAGTTGGGGGTTGAATCTCGGCACAGATACGCAGTATTTT

d_gene: NA
abundance: few
v_gene: TRBV7-7
j_gene: TRBJ1-2
CDR3aa: CASSFATRGDGYTF
CDR3nt: TGTGCCAGCAGCTTCGCGACACGGGGGGATGGCTACACCTTC

d_gene: NA
abundance: NA
v_gene: TRBV28
j_gene: TRBJ2-2
CDR3aa: CARGPGQLTGELFF
CDR3nt: TGTGCCAGGGGCCCGGGACAACTTACCGGGGAGCTGTTTTTT

d_gene: TRBD1
abundance: many
v_gene: TRBV6-5
j_gene: TRBJ2-1
CDR3aa: CASTQGDEQFF
CDR3nt: TGTGCCAGCACCCAGGGGGATGAGCAGTTCTTC

d_gene: TRBD1
abundance: many
v_gene: TRBV12-3/TRBV12-4
j_gene: TRBJ1-3
CDR3aa: CASRPTRTGLGDTIYF
CDR3nt: TGTGCCAGCAGACCTACCCGGACAGGGCTGGGGGACACCATATATTTT

d_gene: TRBD2
abundance: many
v_gene: TRBV5-1
j_gene: TRBJ2-3
CDR3aa: CASSFYYQSGGVDTQYF
CDR3nt: TGCGCCAGCAGCTTTTACTACCAAAGCGGGGGGGTAGATACGCAGTATTTT

d_gene: TRBD2
abundance: many
v_gene: TRBV5-1
j_gene: TRBJ2-2
CDR3aa: CASSTSGGTGELFF
CDR3nt: TGCGCCAGCAGCACGAGCGGGGGGACCGGGGAGCTGTTTTTT

d_gene: TRBD1
abundance: many
v_gene: TRBV18
j_gene: TRBJ2-7
CDR3aa: CASSPLGQGVVHEQYF
CDR3nt: TGTGCCAGCTCACCCCTTGGACAGGGAGTCGTGCACGAGCAGTACTTC

d_gene: NA
abundance: many
v_gene: TRBV3-1
j_gene: TRBJ2-3
CDR3aa: CASSQTIRDTQYF
CDR3nt: TGTGCCAGCAGCCAGACAATCAGAGATACGCAGTATTTT

d_gene: NA
abundance: many
v_gene: TRBV28
j_gene: TRBJ2-7
CDR3aa: CASSSGSGAAYEQYF
CDR3nt: TGTGCCAGCAGCTCTGGATCAGGGGCCGCCTACGAGCAGTACTTC

d_gene: NA
abundance: many
v_gene: TRBV9
j_gene: TRBJ1-2
CDR3aa: CASSVGDGGSIGYTF
CDR3nt: TGTGCCAGCAGCGTAGGAGATGGCGGTAGTATCGGCTACACCTTC

d_gene: NA
abundance: many
v_gene: TRBV20-1
j_gene: TRBJ2-7
CDR3aa: CSASPSIVRGHEQYF
CDR3nt: TGCAGTGCTAGTCCCTCTATCGTCCGCGGGCACGAGCAGTACTTC

d_gene: TRBD2
abundance: many
v_gene: TRBV12-3/TRBV12-4
j_gene: TRBJ2-5
CDR3aa: CATRRAGEKTQYF
CDR3nt: TGTGCCACCCGCAGGGCGGGGGAGAAGACCCAGTACTTC

d_gene: TRBD1
abundance: many
v_gene: TRBV5-1
j_gene: TRBJ2-3
CDR3aa: CASCRDRVFPDTQYF
CDR3nt: TGCGCCAGCTGCCGGGACAGGGTCTTTCCAGATACGCAGTATTTT

d_gene: TRBD1
abundance: many
v_gene: TRBV29-1
j_gene: TRBJ2-7
CDR3aa: CSDTGTGIHEQYF
CDR3nt: TGCAGCGACACCGGGACAGGGATCCACGAGCAGTACTTC

d_gene: TRBD1
abundance: many
v_gene: TRBV12-3/TRBV12-4
j_gene: TRBJ1-2
CDR3aa: CASRADRGESDYTF
CDR3nt: TGTGCCAGCAGAGCCGACAGGGGAGAGTCTGACTACACCTTC